This T cell receptor beta chain was identified during a study of blood T cell repertoires in COVID-19. Profiling relied on immunoSEQ multiplex PCR, and the TCRdb table lists in-frame clones only, not all of them. The data hold 280,000 or so clones, with approximately 86% observed a single time. Material: peripheral blood. This clonotype was sampled from a man younger than 30 with active or convalescent COVID-19.

The CDR3 DNA sequence: TGTGCCAGCAGGGGGGGTACTGAAGCTTTCTTT. Its translation is CASRGGTEAFF. The chain uses TRBV6-5 and TRBJ1-1; possibly TRBD1 for D (5 bases). Germline V gives CDR1 MNHEY, CDR2 SVGAGI. This CDR3 has 11 amino acids. V lost 6 bases, J lost 5 bases, and 7 bases lay in between.